These T cell receptor beta chains were read from a single sample in a study of identical twins. TCRdb independently ran MiXCR on the 5' RACE reads; one entry per CDR3 protein. The sample records around 680,000 distinct CDR3 sequences, over 8.5% being singletons. This same sample was also part of a study on yellow fever vaccine responses in identical twins.

The sample taken for sequencing was PBMCs. These receptors were taken from a woman aged 18-35 years in good health. The CDR3 runs from the conserved cysteine through the conserved F or W. Fields, in order: J gene, D gene, V gene, clone size, CDR3 protein, CDR3 DNA. The D gene is left open where the match is weak. Some rows mark clone size as missing; the rest say once, few, many or name a class of expanded clone.

>TRBJ2-7|TRBD1|TRBV12-3/TRBV12-4|few
CASSQYDGTGGYEQYF
TGTGCCAGCAGCCAATATGATGGGACAGGGGGCTACGAGCAGTACTTC
>TRBJ1-2|TRBD1|TRBV12-3/TRBV12-4|few
CASSLTGSNYGYTF
TGTGCCAGCAGTTTGACAGGGAGTAACTATGGCTACACCTTC
>TRBJ1-1|-|TRBV20-1|few
CSARGGGLSDTEAFF
TGCAGTGCTAGAGGGGGGGGGTTGAGCGACACTGAAGCTTTCTTT
>TRBJ2-7|-|TRBV23-1|few
CASSRNWGAYEQYF
TGCGCCAGCAGTCGGAACTGGGGGGCCTACGAGCAGTACTTC
>TRBJ2-7|TRBD2|TRBV29-1|-
CSVEVPAGGLEQYF
TGCAGCGTTGAAGTGCCAGCGGGGGGGCTCGAGCAGTACTTC
>TRBJ2-1|-|TRBV30|-
CAWSSSISEQFF
TGTGCCTGGAGTTCGTCTATCAGTGAGCAGTTCTTC
>TRBJ2-1|TRBD2|TRBV4-3|many
CASSLSGSLNNEQFF
TGCGCCAGCAGCCTAAGCGGGAGCCTCAACAATGAGCAGTTCTTC
>TRBJ2-5|TRBD2|TRBV4-3|few
CASSQDQGVAGGLRETQYF
TGCGCCAGCAGCCAAGATCAGGGTGTGGCGGGAGGGCTAAGGGAGACCCAGTACTTC
>TRBJ2-3|-|TRBV7-3|few
CASSLDGASDTQYF
TGTGCCAGCAGCTTAGACGGGGCCTCAGATACGCAGTATTTT
>TRBJ1-1|-|TRBV20-1|few
CSAREGGTTEAFF
TGCAGTGCTAGAGAAGGGGGGACCACTGAAGCTTTCTTT
>TRBJ2-1|TRBD2|TRBV4-3|-
CASSQIAGGEQFF
TGCGCCAGCAGCCAGATAGCGGGAGGTGAGCAGTTCTTC
>TRBJ2-5|-|TRBV6-5|few
CASRYRSGTAQETQYF
TGTGCCAGCAGGTATAGAAGCGGGACAGCTCAAGAGACCCAGTACTTC
>TRBJ2-7|TRBD1|TRBV29-1|-
CSVEAPQGYEQYF
TGCAGCGTTGAAGCCCCACAGGGGTACGAGCAGTACTTC
>TRBJ1-2|-|TRBV29-1|few
CSVAEGLYGYTF
TGCAGCGTTGCGGAGGGGCTCTATGGCTACACCTTC
>TRBJ1-3|TRBD1|TRBV6-1|many
CASSRGRTGDGNTIYF
TGTGCCAGCAGCCGGGGCAGGACAGGGGACGGAAACACCATATATTTT
>TRBJ2-7|TRBD2|TRBV7-2|few
CASSSAGAASYEQYF
TGTGCCAGCAGCTCCGCGGGAGCGGCCTCATACGAGCAGTACTTC
>TRBJ2-7|-|TRBV7-9|-
CALRGSGTHEQYF
TGTGCCTTACGGGGGAGTGGAACCCACGAGCAGTACTTC
>TRBJ2-2|-|TRBV20-1|-
CSARRGANTGELFF
TGCAGTGCTAGAAGGGGTGCGAACACCGGGGAGCTGTTTTTT
>TRBJ2-1|TRBD1|TRBV5-1|-
CASSDRTGSSYNEQFF
TGCGCCAGCAGTGATAGGACAGGGAGCTCCTACAATGAGCAGTTCTTC
>TRBJ2-7|TRBD1|TRBV30|-
CAWKGQGSPEQYF
TGTGCCTGGAAGGGACAGGGATCTCCCGAGCAGTACTTC
>TRBJ2-1|TRBD1|TRBV7-9|many
CASSAGTGGREQFF
TGTGCCAGCAGCGCAGGGACAGGGGGCAGGGAGCAGTTCTTC
>TRBJ2-5|TRBD2|TRBV7-4|few
CASSLGLAGGTQETQYF
TGTGCCAGCAGCTTAGGACTAGCGGGGGGTACCCAAGAGACCCAGTACTTC
>TRBJ1-4|TRBD1|TRBV29-1|-
CSAGAGGEKLFF
TGCAGCGCTGGAGCAGGGGGCGAAAAACTGTTTTTT
>TRBJ1-1|-|TRBV7-2|-
CASSLADLNTEAFF
TGTGCCAGCAGCTTAGCGGACTTGAACACTGAAGCTTTCTTT
>TRBJ2-3|-|TRBV5-1|-
CASSFAGMGDTQYF
TGCGCCAGCAGCTTCGCCGGAATGGGAGATACGCAGTATTTT
>TRBJ2-7|-|TRBV5-1|few
CASSRGGVSYEQYF
TGCGCCAGCAGCCGGGGCGGGGTCTCCTACGAGCAGTACTTC
>TRBJ2-1|-|TRBV7-3|few
CASSLTSDSYNEQFF
TGTGCCAGCAGCTTAACGTCCGATTCCTACAATGAGCAGTTCTTC
>TRBJ2-5|TRBD1|TRBV2|-
CASSSLVDRVQETQYF
TGTGCCAGCAGTTCCCTGGTGGACAGGGTCCAAGAGACCCAGTACTTC
>TRBJ2-1|TRBD1|TRBV5-5|-
CASSLWGQGASNEQFF
TGTGCCAGCAGCTTGTGGGGACAGGGGGCCTCAAATGAGCAGTTCTTC
>TRBJ2-1|TRBD1|TRBV6-5|few
CASSSRGTGGWGGVNEQFF
TGTGCCAGCAGTTCAAGAGGGACAGGGGGCTGGGGGGGGGTAAATGAGCAGTTCTTC
>TRBJ2-7|TRBD1|TRBV4-1|few
CASSHTGVLSYEQYF
TGCGCCAGCAGCCATACAGGGGTCCTCTCCTACGAGCAGTACTTC
>TRBJ2-7|-|TRBV27|-
CASSYLPDYEQYF
TGTGCCAGCAGTTATCTCCCGGACTACGAGCAGTACTTC
>TRBJ1-6|-|TRBV7-9|many
CASSPGDGANSPLHF
TGTGCCAGCAGCCCGGGAGACGGAGCAAATTCACCCCTCCACTTT